The T cell receptor beta chain under discussion was sequenced for a study of blood T cell repertoires in COVID-19. Study as a whole: Collection of acute and convalescent COVID-19 samples took place in the United States, Italy and Spain. T cells, B-cell-depleted T cells, or PBMCs supplied cDNA or gDNA.

As processed by the authors: It was from reference gene primer amplification that nucleated cell counts were estimated. Repertoires were generated with immunoSEQ multiplex PCR, while TCRdb's copy carries only in-frame clones and drops some. V and J calls and clone size are copied from that table; D and trimming were computed from the DNA. The sample records around 250,000 clones, 84% being singletons. The CDR3 covers 17 residues. Germline trimming cut 5 bases from V and 0 bases from J; bases unmatched to any gene: 6. The V gene's germline CDR1 is SGHTA and CDR2 FQGTGA. The TCR originated in a woman between 40 and 50 years old who had recovered from COVID-19. The chain uses TRBV7-3 and TRBJ2-6; 8 bases map to TRBD1. The sample consisted of peripheral blood. Here the CDR3 DNA reads TGTGCCAGCAGCCGACAGGGGATTATCTCTGGGGCCAACGTCCTGACTTTC. Protein: CASSRQGIISGANVLTF.